This T cell receptor beta chain stems from a study of T-cell reconstitution after alpha-beta-depleted transplantation in children. The TCRbeta library was prepared with unique molecular identifiers. TCRdb re-called the PCR reads through MiXCR, storing one row per CDR3 protein. The repertoire has 450,000 to 500,000 distinct CDR3 sequences, approximately 13% of them found once; the top ten carry 4.5% to 6%. V was pared by 0 bases and J by 8 bases, with 9 bases of the junction left unmatched. The CDR3 is 15 residues long. Germline loops: CDR1 ENHRY, CDR2 SYGVKD. The receptor was isolated from a human donor who donated a stem cell graft to a child with combined immunodeficiency. The chain links TRBV10-3 to TRBJ1-2; 7 bases agree with TRBD1. The sample was PBMCs from the stem cell graft donor, taken from the stem cell graft. CDR3 residues: CAISESTLTGTGYTF. The CDR3 DNA sequence: TGTGCCATCAGTGAGTCGACTCTGACAGGGACAGGCTACACCTTC.